This T cell receptor (beta chain) stems from a study of T cell repertoires in cytomegalovirus infection. MiXCR, run by TCRdb on the reads, gives a single entry per CDR3 protein. The sample consists of approximately 350,000 distinct CDR3 sequences, about 35% of them appearing once. Germline V lookup: CDR1 SQVTM, CDR2 ANQGSEA. CDR3 length equals 13 residues. V lost 1 base, J lost 3 bases, and 9 bases lay in between. A remark on this clonotype: The antigen remains undetermined.

The rearrangement uses TRBV29-1 and TRBJ1-2, with D perhaps TRBD1 (6 bases). Sample: cultured PBMCs, taken from culture after CMV antigen stimulation. This clonotype was obtained from a human donor in good health (CMV status not recorded). Some clones in this sample may be carry-over from other donors' samples. The CDR3 here is CSVEVEGDYGYTF. The CDR3 nucleotides are TGCAGCGTTGAAGTAGAGGGGGACTATGGCTACACCTTC.